Listed here are 29 T cell receptor beta chains from one sample, sequenced in a study of neurological immune-mediated disorders. In TCRdb, the 5' RACE reads were re-called with MiXCR into one record per CDR3 protein. The sample shows 66,000 or so distinct CDR3 sequences, 5.2% of them seen only once. The source material was PBMCs. The receptor source for this set is a woman aged 25 to 39 with multiple sclerosis.

This sequence joins TRBV6-5 and TRBJ2-1; possible D gene TRBD1, 6 bases. CDR3 length: 14 amino acids. Germline CDR1 reads MNHEY; CDR2 reads SVGAGI. The V and J ends lost 2 bases and 2 bases respectively, with 7 bases between them. The CDR3 is CASSYRGTYNEQFF. The CDR3 nucleotides read TGTGCCAGCAGTTACAGGGGGACCTACAATGAGCAGTTCTTC.

This clonotype was detected ten times or more. The genes are TRBV20-1 and TRBJ1-5, with 9 bases lining up with TRBD1. Germline assignment: CDR1 DFQATT and CDR2 SNEGSKA (reference sequence). The J segment lost 6 bases and the V segment lost 7 bases, leaving 4 bases of the junction unmatched. The CDR3 runs 12 residues. CDR3 amino acids: CSVTGGSQPQHF. CDR3 sequence (DNA): TGCAGTGTGACAGGGGGAAGTCAGCCCCAGCATTTT.

In its sample, this clonotype was seen many times. The rearrangement links TRBV25-1 to TRBJ1-2, with 7 bases fitting TRBD1. V gave up 9 bases and J gave up 8 bases; unmatched junction bases: 12. Germline V gene data show CDR1 as MGHDK and CDR2 as SYGVNS. This CDR3 is 13 amino acids long. CDR3 in amino acids: CAREPRDRDGYTF. CDR3 bases: TGTGCCAGGGAGCCTCGAGACAGGGACGGCTACACCTTC.

This clonotype was counted at least ten times. J is TRBJ2-2 and V is TRBV13; 7 nucleotides agree with TRBD2. With 7 bases clipped from V and 3 bases from J, the junction kept 5 bases outside the gene matches. Germline V lookup: CDR1 PRHDT, CDR2 FYEKMQ (reference sequence). This CDR3 is built from 14 residues. The CDR3 is CASTLATHTGELFF. For the CDR3, the DNA is TGTGCCAGCACACTAGCGACTCACACCGGGGAGCTGTTTTTT. Drawing the rest from reference TRBV13 and TRBJ2-2, the complete variable domain is AAGVIQSPRHLIKEKRETATLKCYPIPRHDTVYWYQQGPGQDPQFLISFYEKMQSDKGSIPDRFSAQQFSDYHSELNMSSLELGDSALYFCASTLATHTGELFFGEGSRLTVL.

This clonotype has ten or more counts. The rearrangement links TRBV20-1 to TRBJ2-1; D is unclear. The germline gives CDR1 DFQATT, CDR2 SNEGSKA (reference sequence). The V gene lost 5 bases and the J gene lost 0 bases, with 8 bases spanning the gap. The length of the CDR3 is 13 residues. The CDR3: CSAASDSYNEQFF. CDR3 DNA: TGCAGTGCTGCTTCAGACTCCTACAATGAGCAGTTCTTC.

There are many counts of this clonotype. The chain links TRBV6-6 to TRBJ1-1; D is perhaps TRBD1 (5 bases). Trimming removed 8 bases at V and 3 bases at J, with 7 bases between. Germline V gives CDR1 MNHNY, CDR2 SVGAGI (reference sequence). The CDR3 is 11 residues long. This chain's CDR3 is CASRQYTEAFF. For the CDR3, the DNA is TGTGCCAGCCGACAGTACACTGAAGCTTTCTTT.

This clonotype was observed at least ten times. This chain uses TRBV4-1 with TRBJ2-1; 8 nucleotides line up with TRBD1. The J segment lost 9 bases and the V segment lost 0 bases, leaving 10 bases of the junction unmatched. Germline V gene lookup returns CDR1 MGHRA and CDR2 YSYEKL. The CDR3 length is 16 residues. The CDR3 DNA is TGCGCCAGCAGCCAAGATCGGGGACAGGCGAAGGGTGAGCAGTTCTTC. Its translation: CASSQDRGQAKGEQFF.

This clonotype was detected ten times or more. The chain recombines TRBV3-1 with TRBJ2-5; weak D call: TRBD2 (5 bases). Per germline, CDR1 LGHDT and CDR2 YNNKEL (reference sequence). Trimming pared 5 bases from V and 9 bases from J, leaving 16 bases between. CDR3 size: 13 residues. CDR3 amino acids: CASSTRGVMAQYF. CDR3 bases: TGTGCCAGCAGCACCCGGGGAGTGATGGCCCAGTACTTC.

A note on this clonotype: A much larger clonotype is one base distant, so this may be a read error. The chain couples TRBV20-1 to TRBJ2-3; D is unclear. The CDR3 consists of 10 residues. CDR1 DFQATT and CDR2 SNEGSKA come from the germline V gene (reference sequence). In DNA, the CDR3 is TGCAGCCCAAATACGGATACGCTGTATTTT. Translating it yields CSPNTDTLYF.

Many counts were recorded for this clonotype. The rearrangement uses TRBV7-2 and TRBJ2-5; the match to TRBD2 covers 10 bases. Germline V gene data show CDR1 as SGHTA and CDR2 as FQGNSA. The length of the CDR3 is 16 residues. V lost 0 bases to trimming and J lost 2 bases; unmatched junction nucleotides: 3. This chain's CDR3 is CASSLALAGGQETQYF. The DNA of the CDR3 is TGTGCCAGCAGCTTAGCGTTAGCGGGGGGACAAGAGACCCAGTACTTC.

This clonotype came up many times. The genes are TRBV5-1 and TRBJ2-7, with unresolved D. Germline assignment: CDR1 SGHRS and CDR2 YFSETQ. Trimming cost V 4 bases and J 6 bases, with 11 bases left between them. The CDR3 has 12 amino acids. As DNA, the CDR3 is TGCGCCAGCAGCCCCAGAGTGAGCGAGCAGTACTTC. It translates to CASSPRVSEQYF.

This clonotype was picked up many times. The chain has TRBV7-2 and TRBJ2-1; D is perhaps TRBD2 (5 bases). V was trimmed by 4 bases and J by 0 bases, leaving 13 bases between them. CDR3 length equals 16 residues. Germline V CDR1 and CDR2: SGHTA, FQGNSA. CDR3 sequence reads: CASSSLKRVSYNEQFF. CDR3 DNA sequence: TGTGCCAGCAGCTCTCTTAAGAGGGTCTCCTACAATGAGCAGTTCTTC.

Only a few counts were recorded for this clonotype. A much more abundant neighbour one base away suggests this may be a read error. This chain uses TRBV5-5 with TRBJ1-2; 7 bases fit TRBD1. Germline CDR1 reads SGHKS; CDR2 reads YYEKEE (reference sequence). The V gene end was trimmed by 3 bases and the J gene end by 8 bases; junction bases not matched to a gene: 16. The CDR3 extends over 16 amino acids. CDR3 in amino acids: CASSWAPGKGAGGYTF. The CDR3 bases are TGTGCCAGCAGCTGGGCCCCGGGAAAGGGGGCGGGAGGCTACACCTTC.

This clonotype appeared many times. The chain carries TRBV5-1 and TRBJ2-1; 7 positions agree with TRBD2. Germline values: CDR1 SGHRS, CDR2 YFSETQ. This CDR3 has 15 amino acids. V lost 4 bases, J lost 2 bases, and 6 bases stayed unmatched. CDR3 DNA sequence: TGCGCCAGCAGCATTCTAGCGGAGGCCTACAATGAGCAGTTCTTC. Its translation is CASSILAEAYNEQFF.

This clonotype was seen ten or more times. The rearrangement joins TRBV12-3 or TRBV12-4 to TRBJ2-2; a weak D match, TRBD2 (6 bases). Trimming left V 5 bases short and J 6 bases short, with 19 bases between. CDR3 length: 16 amino acids. CDR3 residues: CASSPRNGGEAGELFF. CDR3 bases: TGTGCCAGCAGTCCCCGCAATGGAGGGGAGGCCGGGGAGCTGTTTTTT.

Ten or more counts support this clonotype. One end of the junction fails to match germline, which may point to a read error. V usage is TRBV20-1 and J usage is TRBJ2-3, with 14 bases identical to TRBD2. The CDR3 totals 14 residues. Germline CDR1 is DFQATT and CDR2 is SNEGSKA (reference sequence). The CDR3 DNA reads TGCAGTGCTCCTAAACGGGGACTAGCGGGGGCCCCATCTTTT. It specifies CSAPKRGLAGAPSF.

This clonotype was counted at least ten times. As DNA, the CDR3 is TGCAGTGCGACTAGCGGGGGGGCTAGTATATGGGGTGAGACCCAGTACTTC. Protein: CSATSGGASIWGETQYF. The V gene is TRBV20-1, the J gene TRBJ2-5; 14 bases match TRBD2. This CDR3 spans 17 amino acids. Germline CDR1 DFQATT, CDR2 SNEGSKA (reference sequence). V dropped 6 bases and J dropped 5; count of bases not matched to a gene: 14.

Many counts were recorded for this clonotype. The chain recombines TRBV7-9 with TRBJ2-3; D ambiguous. The CDR3 spans 15 residues. Per germline, CDR1 SEHNR and CDR2 FQNEAQ (reference sequence). With 5 bases removed from V and 5 bases from J, the gap between germline ends came to 17 bases. CDR3 in DNA: TGTGCCAGCAGCAAGGGTGGGGTTTCCGGAGATACGCAGTATTTT. It codes for CASSKGGVSGDTQYF.

This clonotype was seen many times. The rearrangement uses TRBV29-1 and TRBJ1-1, with a possible D match to TRBD1 (5 bases). With 3 bases removed from V and 4 bases from J, the gap between germline ends came to 9 bases. Germline CDR1 SQVTM, CDR2 ANQGSEA. The CDR3 consists of 12 residues. The CDR3 loop is CSVDEGFTEAFF. As DNA, the CDR3 is TGCAGCGTTGACGAGGGGTTCACTGAAGCTTTCTTT.

Notes on this clonotype: This could be a read error, since a much larger clone is one nucleotide away. V is TRBV12-3 or TRBV12-4 and J is TRBJ1-1; D remains ambiguous. V dropped 6 bases and J dropped 10 bases, with 15 bases sitting between them. This CDR3 spans 12 amino acids. CDR3 DNA sequence: TGTGCCAGCAGCAGCCGTGAGGCTGGAGCTTTCTTT. As protein: CASSSREAGAFF.

This clonotype was picked up many times. The chain combines TRBV5-1 with TRBJ2-3; no clear D. Trimming stripped 4 bases from V and 0 bases from J, with 12 bases between. Germline-derived CDR1 and CDR2 are SGHRS and YFSETQ. CDR3 size: 15 residues. The DNA for the CDR3 is TGCGCCAGCAGCCCCGGCGGCTGGAGCACAGATACGCAGTATTTT. Its protein product is CASSPGGWSTDTQYF.

Ten or more counts support this clonotype. The genes are TRBV7-2 and TRBJ2-3; D unresolved. The CDR3 is 13 residues long. Germline V CDR1 and CDR2: SGHTA, FQGNSA. Trimming left V 1 base short and J 5 bases short, with 7 bases between. CDR3 coding DNA: TGTGCCAGCAGCTTAGACATGGGAGATACGCAGTATTTT. Protein product: CASSLDMGDTQYF.

On this clonotype: A much bigger clone sits one base away, suggesting this may be a read error. The J gene is TRBJ1-1, the V gene TRBV5-1; D is undetermined. Germline lookup yields CDR1 SGHRS and CDR2 YFSETQ. The V end was cut by 4 bases, the J end by 4 bases, with 11 bases between. The CDR3 extends over 13 amino acids. The CDR3 here is CASSPATGTEAFF. CDR3 DNA sequence: TGCGCCAGCAGCCCTGCAACGGGCACTGAAGCTTTCTTT.

This clonotype was counted only a few times. The CDR3 is CSAREDSSYGYTF. The CDR3 DNA follows: TGCAGTGCTAGGGAAGACAGCTCCTATGGCTACACCTTC. The chain has TRBV20-1 and TRBJ1-2, with a possible D match to TRBD1 (5 bases). This CDR3 contains 13 residues. The germline V and J ends were trimmed by 3 bases and 4 bases, with 12 bases remaining between them. Looked up from germline, CDR1 is DFQATT and CDR2 is SNEGSKA (reference sequence).

This clonotype showed up many times. V gene TRBV20-1 combines with J gene TRBJ1-1; the D gene is possibly TRBD1 (5 bases). There are 17 residues in the CDR3. Trimming cost V 0 bases and J 1 base, with 18 bases left between them. Germline V gives CDR1 DFQATT, CDR2 SNEGSKA (reference sequence). This chain's CDR3 is CSARDPRRGFRNTEAFF. Here the CDR3 DNA reads TGCAGTGCTAGAGATCCAAGACGGGGGTTCAGGAACACTGAAGCTTTCTTT.

Ten or more counts support this clonotype. The gene calls are TRBV5-1 and TRBJ2-5; 13 bases map to TRBD2. J lost 2 bases, V lost 4 bases, and 5 bases had no gene match. The germline gives CDR1 SGHRS, CDR2 YFSETQ. The CDR3 covers 16 residues. The CDR3 reads CASSGLAGDLQETQYF. The CDR3 DNA sequence: TGCGCCAGCAGCGGACTAGCGGGGGACTTACAAGAGACCCAGTACTTC.

This clonotype was detected a few times. The V gene is TRBV20-1, the J gene TRBJ1-6, with no clear D. The CDR3 consists of 16 residues. Germline CDR1 and CDR2: DFQATT and SNEGSKA (reference sequence). Between the trimmed V and J ends, which lost 6 bases and 2 bases, there was a span of 17 bases. CDR3 region: CSAPKRLGPYNSPLHF. The CDR3 DNA reads as TGCAGTGCGCCAAAGCGGCTAGGGCCCTATAATTCACCCCTCCACTTT.

This clonotype was seen repeatedly, ten times or more. The chain couples TRBV5-5 to TRBJ2-1; 7 bases align to TRBD1. Trimming cost V 4 bases and J 0 bases; bases outside gene matches: 4. CDR1 is SGHKS, CDR2 YYEKEE, per germline (reference sequence). CDR3 size: 15 residues. DNA for the CDR3: TGTGCCAGCAGCGTCCGGGACAGCTCCTACAATGAGCAGTTCTTC. Its translation: CASSVRDSSYNEQFF.

This clonotype was found many times. This chain's CDR3 is CASSFREPGNTIYF. In DNA form, the CDR3 reads TGTGCCAGCAGCTTCAGGGAGCCTGGAAACACCATATATTTT. V is TRBV7-2 and J is TRBJ1-3, with a weak D call TRBD1 (5 bases). Germline V CDR1 and CDR2: SGHTA, FQGNSA. The CDR3 is made up of 14 amino acids. V lost 3 bases, J lost 2 bases, and 8 bases lay in between.